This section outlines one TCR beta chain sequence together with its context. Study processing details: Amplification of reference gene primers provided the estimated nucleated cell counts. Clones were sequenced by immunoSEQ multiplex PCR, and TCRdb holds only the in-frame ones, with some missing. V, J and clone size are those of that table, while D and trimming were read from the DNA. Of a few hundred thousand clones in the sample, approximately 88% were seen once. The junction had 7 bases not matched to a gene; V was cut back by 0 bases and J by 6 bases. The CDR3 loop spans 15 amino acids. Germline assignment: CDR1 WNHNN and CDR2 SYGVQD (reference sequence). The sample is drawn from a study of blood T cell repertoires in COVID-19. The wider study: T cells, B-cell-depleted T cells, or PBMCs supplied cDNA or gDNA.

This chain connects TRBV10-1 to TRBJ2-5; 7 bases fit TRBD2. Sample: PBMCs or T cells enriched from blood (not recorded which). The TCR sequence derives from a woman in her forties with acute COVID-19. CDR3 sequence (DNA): TGCGCCAGCAGTGAGTCGAAGGGAGGGGTAAAGACCCAGTACTTC. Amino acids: CASSESKGGVKTQYF.